The rows below give T cell receptor beta chains drawn from one sample of a study of persistence of HIV-infected CD4 T cells. These TCRs are of unknown antigen specificity. The table came from immunoSEQ multiplex PCR; TCRdb's copy has only in-frame clones and leaves some out. The sample has 35,000 to 55,000 clones; around 90% are singletons. The sample in question was CD4+ T cells sorted from PBMCs after roughly 18-hour stimulation, obtained from a patient who received antiretroviral therapy. The receptors stem from an adult woman with HIV who was CMV-seropositive. Each CDR3 is given with its conserved first and last residue. D genes are given only for firm matches. Size is omitted from some rows. Given values are once, few, many or a class for expanded clones.

j_gene	v_gene	abundance	d_gene	CDR3nt	CDR3aa
TRBJ1-5	TRBV7-8	NA	NA	TGTGCCAGCAGCTTAGCTGATACACGATATCAGCCCCAGCATTTT	CASSLADTRYQPQHF
TRBJ1-6	TRBV5-1	NA	TRBD1	TGCGCCAGCAGCGCCACAGGGGTGGGAAATTCACCCCTCCACTTT	CASSATGVGNSPLHF
TRBJ2-2	TRBV11-3	few	NA	TGTGCCAGCAGCCCACACAGGGACACCGGGGAGCTGTTTTTT	CASSPHRDTGELFF
TRBJ2-5	TRBV6-5	NA	NA	TGTGCCAGCAGTTACGATCCAGGGAGAAAGACCCAGTACTTC	CASSYDPGRKTQYF
TRBJ2-1	TRBV11-3	NA	NA	TGTGCCAGCAGCCCGGCCGGGACCCGTTCCTACAATGAGCAGTTCTTC	CASSPAGTRSYNEQFF
TRBJ1-4	TRBV27	NA	TRBD1	TGTGCCAGCAGTTTGTCCACAGGGGTGGGTGAAAAACTGTTTTTT	CASSLSTGVGEKLFF
TRBJ2-3	TRBV5-1	NA	TRBD2	TGCGCCAGCAGTTCCGGACTAGCGGGGGGAGATACGCAGTATTTT	CASSSGLAGGDTQYF
TRBJ1-4	TRBV6-2/TRBV6-3	NA	TRBD1	TGTGCCAGCAGCATGCCGTCAGACAGGGAAGGGGAAAAACTGTTTTTT	CASSMPSDREGEKLFF
TRBJ2-1	TRBV3-1/TRBV3-2	NA	TRBD2	TGTGCCAGCAGCTCGACTAGCGGGGACTATGAGCAGTTCTTC	CASSSTSGDYEQFF
TRBJ2-7	TRBV5-6	NA	NA	TGTGCCAGCAGCTTAGGACATCTTCAGCAGTACTTC	CASSLGHLQQYF
TRBJ2-3	TRBV3-1/TRBV3-2	NA	NA	TGTGCCAGCAGCCAAGGAGGTCCTATGGCAGATACGCAGTATTTT	CASSQGGPMADTQYF
TRBJ2-1	TRBV7-2	NA	TRBD2	TGTGCCAGCAGCTTAGGGACTAGCGGCCGAGTTTACAATGAGCAGTTCTTC	CASSLGTSGRVYNEQFF
TRBJ1-1	TRBV19	NA	NA	TGTGCCAGTAGTCCCCAGGGGCGCTTGGGGACTGAAGCTTTCTTT	CASSPQGRLGTEAFF
TRBJ1-5	TRBV5-6	NA	NA	TGTGCCAGCAGCCCCGGGGTAGGGCAGCCCCAGCATTTT	CASSPGVGQPQHF
TRBJ2-5	TRBV29-1	NA	TRBD1	TGCAGCGTGGCGACAGGGAAAGAGACCCAGTACTTC	CSVATGKETQYF
TRBJ2-3	TRBV11-3	NA	TRBD2	TGTGCCAGCAGCTTAGACCCTAGCGGGGGCTGCACAGATACGCAGTATTTT	CASSLDPSGGCTDTQYF
TRBJ2-1	TRBV5-5	NA	NA	TGTGCCAGCAGCTTGGGGGGTGAGCAGTTCTTC	CASSLGGEQFF
TRBJ2-1	TRBV5-6	once	TRBD2	TGTGCCAGCAGCTTGCCTAGCGGGGTGAATGAGCAGTTCTTC	CASSLPSGVNEQFF
TRBJ2-2	TRBV19	NA	NA	TGTGCCAGTCTCAGGAGGACCGGGGAGCTGTTTTTT	CASLRRTGELFF
TRBJ1-1	TRBV6-4	NA	NA	TGTGCCAGCAGAGAACAGCCTAGGGCGAATGAAGCTTTCTTT	CASREQPRANEAFF
TRBJ2-3	TRBV5-1	NA	NA	TGCGCCAGCAGCGATAGGGGGGACACGCAGTATTTT	CASSDRGDTQYF
TRBJ1-1	TRBV12-3/TRBV12-4	NA	NA	TGTGCCAGCAGTTGGGAGGGGAACACTGAAGCTTTCTTT	CASSWEGNTEAFF
TRBJ1-2	TRBV29-1	NA	NA	TGCAGCGTTGATAGGGGATTTGGTGGCTACACCTTC	CSVDRGFGGYTF
TRBJ1-1	TRBV6-5	NA	NA	TGTGCCAGCTCTGGGGCTTTGAACACTGAAGCTTTCTTT	CASSGALNTEAFF
TRBJ2-1	TRBV11-3	NA	NA	TGTGCCAGCAGCTTAGATGGCTACAATGAGCAGTTCTTC	CASSLDGYNEQFF
TRBJ1-3	TRBV6-5	once	NA	TGTGCCAGCAGGACCTCTAAGGACACCATATATTTT	CASRTSKDTIYF
TRBJ2-1	TRBV11-1	NA	NA	TGTGCCAGCAGCTTAGGAGCAGAAGCTCGCTACAATGAGCAGTTCTTC	CASSLGAEARYNEQFF
TRBJ1-1	TRBV3-1/TRBV3-2	NA	NA	TGTGCCAGCAGCCGTACAGTAAACACTGAAGCTTTCTTT	CASSRTVNTEAFF
TRBJ2-3	TRBV19	NA	NA	TGTGCCAGTAGTTTCCGGGGACTCACAGATACGCAGTATTTT	CASSFRGLTDTQYF
TRBJ1-5	TRBV2	few	NA	TGTGCCAGCAGCCCGCGGGTAGGGGGGCAGCCCCAGCATTTT	CASSPRVGGQPQHF
TRBJ1-1	TRBV9	few	NA	TGTGCCAGCAGCGTAACAGGGAACACTGAAGCTTTCTTT	CASSVTGNTEAFF
TRBJ1-2	TRBV7-8	NA	NA	TGTGCCAGCAGCTTAAGTCGGGGCTCGGATGGCTACACCTTC	CASSLSRGSDGYTF
TRBJ1-2	TRBV28	NA	NA	TGTGCCAGCAGGGGAACGCCTGGCTACACCTTC	CASRGTPGYTF
TRBJ1-1	TRBV2	NA	NA	TGTGCCAGCAGTGAAAATATCTGGGGGGCTTTCTTT	CASSENIWGAFF
TRBJ2-5	TRBV6-5	once	NA	TGTGCCAGCGAGAAGGCAGGGCAAGAGACCCAGTACTTC	CASEKAGQETQYF
TRBJ2-3	TRBV12-3/TRBV12-4	NA	NA	TGTGCCAGCACCCTAGGGGATACGCAGTATTTT	CASTLGDTQYF
TRBJ2-3	TRBV19	NA	NA	TGTGCCAGTAGAACCACGGGAGCCGATACGCAGTATTTT	CASRTTGADTQYF
TRBJ2-1	TRBV5-1	NA	NA	TGCGCCAGCAGCTTGGAGGGGAGCTCCTACAATGAGCAGTTCTTC	CASSLEGSSYNEQFF
TRBJ1-2	TRBV30	NA	NA	TGTGCCTGGGGGGGGACACCTGGTGTCTACACCTTC	CAWGGTPGVYTF
TRBJ2-7	TRBV29-1	NA	TRBD1	TGCAGCGTTGTTCCCGGGACAGGGGACATCTACGAGCAGTACTTC	CSVVPGTGDIYEQYF
TRBJ1-2	TRBV7-6	NA	NA	TGTGCCAGCAGCAAGGGCGGGGTGCAGCACTATGGCTACACCTTC	CASSKGGVQHYGYTF
TRBJ1-5	TRBV19	few	NA	TGTGCCAGTAGAAGGGTGAGCAATCAGCCCCAGCATTTT	CASRRVSNQPQHF